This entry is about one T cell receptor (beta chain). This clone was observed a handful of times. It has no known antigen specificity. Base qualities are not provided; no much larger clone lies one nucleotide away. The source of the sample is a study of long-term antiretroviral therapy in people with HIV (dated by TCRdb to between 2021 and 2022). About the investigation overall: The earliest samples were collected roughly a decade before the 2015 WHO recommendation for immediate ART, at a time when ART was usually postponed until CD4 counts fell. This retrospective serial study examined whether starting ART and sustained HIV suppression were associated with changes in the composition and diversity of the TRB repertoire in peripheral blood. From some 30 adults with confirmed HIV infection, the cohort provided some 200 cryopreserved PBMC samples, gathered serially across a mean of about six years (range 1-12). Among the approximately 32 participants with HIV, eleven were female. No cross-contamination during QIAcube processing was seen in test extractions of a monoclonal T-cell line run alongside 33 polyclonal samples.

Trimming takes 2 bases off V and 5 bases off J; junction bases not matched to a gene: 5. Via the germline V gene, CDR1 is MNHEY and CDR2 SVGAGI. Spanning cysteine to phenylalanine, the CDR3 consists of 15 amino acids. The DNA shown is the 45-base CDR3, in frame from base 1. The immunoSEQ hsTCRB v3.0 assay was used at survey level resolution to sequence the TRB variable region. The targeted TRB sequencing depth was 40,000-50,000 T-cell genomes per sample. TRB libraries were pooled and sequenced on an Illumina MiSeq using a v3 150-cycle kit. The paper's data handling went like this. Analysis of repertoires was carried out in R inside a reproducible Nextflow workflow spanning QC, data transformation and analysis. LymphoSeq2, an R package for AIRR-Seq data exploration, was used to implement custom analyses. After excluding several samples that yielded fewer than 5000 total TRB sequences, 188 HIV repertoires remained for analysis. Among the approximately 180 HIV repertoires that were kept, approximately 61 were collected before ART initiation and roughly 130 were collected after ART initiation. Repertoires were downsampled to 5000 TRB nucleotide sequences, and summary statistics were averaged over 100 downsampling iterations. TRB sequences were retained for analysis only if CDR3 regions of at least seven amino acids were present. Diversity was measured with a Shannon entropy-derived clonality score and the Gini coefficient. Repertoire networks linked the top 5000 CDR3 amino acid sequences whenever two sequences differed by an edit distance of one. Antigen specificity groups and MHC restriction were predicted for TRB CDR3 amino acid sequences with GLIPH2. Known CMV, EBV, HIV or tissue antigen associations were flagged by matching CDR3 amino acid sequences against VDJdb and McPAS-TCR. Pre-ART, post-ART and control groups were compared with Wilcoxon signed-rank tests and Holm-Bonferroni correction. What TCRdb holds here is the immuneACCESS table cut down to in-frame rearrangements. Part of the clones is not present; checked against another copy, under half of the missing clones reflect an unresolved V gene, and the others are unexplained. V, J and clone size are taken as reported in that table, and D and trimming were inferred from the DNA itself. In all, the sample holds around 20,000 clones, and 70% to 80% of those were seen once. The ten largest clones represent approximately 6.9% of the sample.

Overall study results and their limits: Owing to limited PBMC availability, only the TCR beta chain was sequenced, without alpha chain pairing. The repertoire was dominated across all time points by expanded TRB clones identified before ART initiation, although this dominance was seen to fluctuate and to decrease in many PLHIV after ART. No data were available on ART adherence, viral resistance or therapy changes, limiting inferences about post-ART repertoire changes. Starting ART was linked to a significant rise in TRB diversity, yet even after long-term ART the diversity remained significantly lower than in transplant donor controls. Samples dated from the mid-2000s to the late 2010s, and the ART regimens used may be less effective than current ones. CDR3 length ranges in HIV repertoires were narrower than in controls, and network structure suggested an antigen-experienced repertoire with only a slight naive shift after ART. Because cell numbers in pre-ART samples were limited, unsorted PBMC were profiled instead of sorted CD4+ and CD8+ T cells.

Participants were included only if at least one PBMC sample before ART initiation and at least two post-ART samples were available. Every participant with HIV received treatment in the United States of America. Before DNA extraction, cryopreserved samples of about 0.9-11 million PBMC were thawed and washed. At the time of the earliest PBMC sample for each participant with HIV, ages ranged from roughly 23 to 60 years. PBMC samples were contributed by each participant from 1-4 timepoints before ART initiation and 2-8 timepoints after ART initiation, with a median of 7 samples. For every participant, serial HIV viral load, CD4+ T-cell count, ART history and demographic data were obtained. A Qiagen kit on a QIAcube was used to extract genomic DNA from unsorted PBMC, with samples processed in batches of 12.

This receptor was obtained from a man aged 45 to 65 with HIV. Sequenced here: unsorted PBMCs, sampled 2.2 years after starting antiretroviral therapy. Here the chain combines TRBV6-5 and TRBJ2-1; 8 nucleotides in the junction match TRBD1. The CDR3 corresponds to CASSYRQGANNEQFF. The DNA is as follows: TGTGCCAGCAGTTACCGGCAGGGGGCCAACAATGAGCAGTTCTTC.